The clone carrying this TCR beta chain has a count of ten or more. Its cognate antigen is unknown. A universal primer binding site was introduced by template switching. The final cDNA contained unique molecular identifiers. TCRdb ran MiXCR on the 5' RACE reads and lists one entry per CDR3 protein. The sample has more than 200,000 distinct CDR3 sequences; 11% to 15% are singletons. This specimen belongs to a study of identical twins. Study-wide points: Models came in too low on out-of-frame TCR alpha sharing in monozygotic twins.

The CDR3 is 15 residues long. Germline V gives CDR1 DFQATT, CDR2 SNEGSKA (reference sequence). Trimming stripped 6 bases from V and 7 bases from J, with 25 bases between. The sequence came from a young woman in good health. V is TRBV20-1 and J is TRBJ2-7, with a possible D match to TRBD2 (6 bases). Sequencing was carried out using memory (CD45RO+) T cells sorted from blood. The CDR3 coding sequence is TGCAGTGCGCGGGAACCCGGGACCCAAAAAGCAGAGCAGTACTTC. This sequence encodes CSAREPGTQKAEQYF.